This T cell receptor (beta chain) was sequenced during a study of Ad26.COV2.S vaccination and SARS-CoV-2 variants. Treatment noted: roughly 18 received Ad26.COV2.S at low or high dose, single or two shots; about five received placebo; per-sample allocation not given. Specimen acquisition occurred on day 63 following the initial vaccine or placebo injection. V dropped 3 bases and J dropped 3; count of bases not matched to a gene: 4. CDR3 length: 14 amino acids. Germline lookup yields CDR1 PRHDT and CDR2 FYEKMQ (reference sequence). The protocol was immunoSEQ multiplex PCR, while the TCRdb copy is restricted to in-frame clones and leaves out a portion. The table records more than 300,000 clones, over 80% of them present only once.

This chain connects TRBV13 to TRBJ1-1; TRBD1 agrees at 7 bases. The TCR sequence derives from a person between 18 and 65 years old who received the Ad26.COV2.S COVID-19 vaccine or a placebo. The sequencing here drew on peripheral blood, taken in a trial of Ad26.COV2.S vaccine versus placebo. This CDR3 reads CASSLGQLYTEAFF. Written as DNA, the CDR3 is TGTGCCAGCAGCTTGGGACAGCTATACACTGAAGCTTTCTTT.